This T cell receptor (beta chain) was documented in a study of cytomegalovirus exposure and HLA in healthy donors. Primers for the PCR totalled 60 Vbeta and 13 Jbeta. Method: immunoSEQ multiplex PCR; TCRdb's copy keeps in-frame clones and lacks some. The sample shows about 99,000 clones, around 73% of them seen only once. This CDR3 is 15 amino acids long. V trimming: 5 bases; J trimming: 3 bases; junction bases outside the gene matches: 7. From germline, CDR1 is SGHTA and CDR2 FQGTGA. Source material: PBMCs. The TCR sequence derives from a man aged 35 to 55 in good health and CMV-seronegative. The chain links TRBV7-3 to TRBJ2-5; 9 positions match TRBD1. The CDR3 nucleotides are TGTGCCAGCAGCCCTATGGGGACAGGGAAAGAGACCCAGTACTTC. This gives the protein CASSPMGTGKETQYF.